This is a list of T cell receptor beta chains from one sample in a study of PD-1 blockade in classical Hodgkin lymphoma. Here immunoSEQ multiplex PCR was the method, and the copy in TCRdb shows in-frame clones only, minus some. The sample includes over 50,000 clones, 86% of them seen just once. The sample here was peripheral blood mononuclear cells (PBMCs), taken before the fourth cycle of nivolumab. The receptors stem from a human donor with classical Hodgkin lymphoma. Both conserved end residues are part of each CDR3. A D gene is named only where the DNA matches it firmly. A clone size is listed for some rows: how often the clone was seen (once, few, many), or a class if it is expanded.

cdr3_nt cdr3_aa j_call v_call d_call clone_size
TGTGCCAGCTCACCACTGGCGGGAGGTCCCCAAGAGACCCAGTACTTC CASSPLAGGPQETQYF TRBJ2-5 TRBV18 TRBD2 NA
TGTGCCAGCCATCTGGAGTTACAAGGGGGCAAACTGTTTTTT CASHLELQGGKLFF TRBJ1-4 TRBV6-1 TRBD1 NA
TGTGCCAGCAGCTTTAGCGGGAGGAGCTCCTACGAGCAGTACTTC CASSFSGRSSYEQYF TRBJ2-7 TRBV11-1 TRBD2 once
TGCAGTGGGGGCTCGGACACCATATATTTT CSGGSDTIYF TRBJ1-3 TRBV29-1 NA NA
TGTGCCAGCAGCGTAGGAGGTCCTACCTACGAGCAGTACTTC CASSVGGPTYEQYF TRBJ2-7 TRBV9 NA NA
TGTGCCAGCAGCCAAGCTCGGACAGGGGGCACTGAAGCTTTCTTT CASSQARTGGTEAFF TRBJ1-1 TRBV4-2 TRBD1 few
TGTGCCAGTAGACATCTTCCGGGACAGGGCAACACCGGGGAGCTGTTTTTT CASRHLPGQGNTGELFF TRBJ2-2 TRBV19 TRBD1 NA
TGTGCCAGCGGCCGGTCCGGGGAGCTGTTTTTT CASGRSGELFF TRBJ2-2 TRBV13 NA NA
TGTGCCAGCAGCTTAGACACTAGCGGGAGGGCCAGGGCCCAATGGGAGACCCAGTACTTC CASSLDTSGRARAQWETQYF TRBJ2-5 TRBV11-3 TRBD2 NA
TGTGCCAGCAGTTACACAACAAACTATGGCTACACCTTC CASSYTTNYGYTF TRBJ1-2 TRBV6-5 NA few
TGTGCCAGGTCGGCCCCATTTAGGCGGGTCACCTCCTACGAGCAGTACTTC CARSAPFRRVTSYEQYF TRBJ2-7 TRBV27 NA NA
TGTGCCAGCAGCTTGAGCGGGGGGGCGGCAGATACGCAGTATTTT CASSLSGGAADTQYF TRBJ2-3 TRBV7-9 TRBD2 NA
TGTGCCAGCAACCGGGACGTTAATGAAAAACTGTTTTTT CASNRDVNEKLFF TRBJ1-4 TRBV5-5 NA NA
TGTGCCAGTAGTACAGGGCGTGCTGAAGCTTTCTTT CASSTGRAEAFF TRBJ1-1 TRBV19 NA NA
TGTGCCAGCAGCCCAGGACAGTACGAGCAGTACTTC CASSPGQYEQYF TRBJ2-7 TRBV7-8 NA once
TGCGCCAGCAGCCAAGAGGGAGGGGTAATGAATGAAAAACTGTTTTTT CASSQEGGVMNEKLFF TRBJ1-4 TRBV4-1 NA NA
TGTGCCAGCAGTTTTCAGGGGCCCTATGGCTACACCTTC CASSFQGPYGYTF TRBJ1-2 TRBV28 NA NA
TGCGCCAGCAGCCGCACTAGCGGTCTATCGCGGTCCTACGAGCAGTACTTC CASSRTSGLSRSYEQYF TRBJ2-7 TRBV5-1 TRBD2 NA
TGCGCCAGCAGTCACCATTCGGACAGGACGAACACCGGGGAGCTGTTTTTT CASSHHSDRTNTGELFF TRBJ2-2 TRBV5-1 TRBD1 NA
TGTGCCAGTAGTTGGCGTAGCCAAGAGACCCAGTACTTC CASSWRSQETQYF TRBJ2-5 TRBV19 NA NA
TGTGCCAGCAGCCCTGGGGGTCTGAACACCGGGGAGCTGTTTTTT CASSPGGLNTGELFF TRBJ2-2 TRBV7-3 NA NA
TGTGCCGGCCGGGACATGGGCCAAGAGACCCAGTACTTC CAGRDMGQETQYF TRBJ2-5 TRBV6-1 NA NA
TGTGCCAGCAACACACCCGGGAGGGGTGAGCAGTACTTC CASNTPGRGEQYF TRBJ2-7 TRBV2 TRBD2 NA
TGTGCCAGCAGCTCTCCGGGACAGGGCACCGGGGAGCTGTTTTTT CASSSPGQGTGELFF TRBJ2-2 TRBV5-4 TRBD1 NA
TGTGCCAGCAGCCGGGACAGCGGAAATTCACCCCTCCACTTT CASSRDSGNSPLHF TRBJ1-6 TRBV7-3 TRBD1 few
TGTGCCAGCAGTGAACTGGGAAGGTTGCGGAACACTGAAGCTTTCTTT CASSELGRLRNTEAFF TRBJ1-1 TRBV6-1 NA NA
TGTGCCAGCAGTTTATCAGGTGTCAGCCGATATGGCTACACCTTC CASSLSGVSRYGYTF TRBJ1-2 TRBV27 NA NA
TGTGCCAGCAGCACCCCCGAGGGACCCCTTAATTCACCCCTCCACTTT CASSTPEGPLNSPLHF TRBJ1-6 TRBV27 NA NA
TGTGCCAGCAGCATGGGACTAGCGGTATACAATGAGCAGTTCTTC CASSMGLAVYNEQFF TRBJ2-1 TRBV11-3 TRBD2 NA
TGTGCCAGCAGCGTCAGACGGACAGGGGAGATGAACACTGAAGCTTTCTTT CASSVRRTGEMNTEAFF TRBJ1-1 TRBV5-6 TRBD1 NA
TGTGCCAGCAGCTTGGAGGGGACAGGGTTCGATGAGCAGTTCTTC CASSLEGTGFDEQFF TRBJ2-1 TRBV5-5 TRBD1 NA
TGTGCCAGCAGCTTGATCGCAGATACGCAGTATTTT CASSLIADTQYF TRBJ2-3 TRBV5-6 NA NA
TGCAGTGTCAACTCGGAACCGGAGCAGTACTTC CSVNSEPEQYF TRBJ2-7 TRBV20-1 NA NA
TGTGCCATCAGTGACGGGACTAGCGGGAGGCAAGAGACCCAGTACTTC CAISDGTSGRQETQYF TRBJ2-5 TRBV10-3 TRBD2 NA
TGTGCCAGCAGCCCTCACTCCGGGACAGGGGTTACTCTAATGAAAGAACTGTTTTTT CASSPHSGTGVTLMKELFF TRBJ1-4 TRBV7-9 TRBD1 once
TGTGCCAGTAGTAAAGTCGGGGGACTAGTTTCCGGGGAGCTGTTTTTT CASSKVGGLVSGELFF TRBJ2-2 TRBV19 TRBD2 NA
TGTGCCAGCAGCTTATATGGGGGGGTAACCTACAATGAGCAGTTCTTC CASSLYGGVTYNEQFF TRBJ2-1 TRBV7-9 TRBD2 NA
TGTGCCAGCAGCCGACAGGGTTATGAAAAACTGTTTTTT CASSRQGYEKLFF TRBJ1-4 TRBV6-1 TRBD1 NA
TGTGCCAGCAGCTTAGTCCAGGGCAGGGGGGACTATGGCTACACCTTC CASSLVQGRGDYGYTF TRBJ1-2 TRBV7-2 TRBD1 NA
TGTGCCAGCAGCTTAGGGGGACGGACTAATGAAAAACTGTTTTTT CASSLGGRTNEKLFF TRBJ1-4 TRBV7-9 NA NA
TGCGCCAGCAGTTCGGGTAGCGGGAGCTCCTACAATGAGCAGTTCTTC CASSSGSGSSYNEQFF TRBJ2-1 TRBV5-1 TRBD2 NA
TGTGCCAGCAGCCGGACGGATACGCAGTATTTT CASSRTDTQYF TRBJ2-3 TRBV9 NA once
TGTGCCAGTAGTATAGCCAGGAATAATGAAAAACTGTTTTTT CASSIARNNEKLFF TRBJ1-4 TRBV19 NA NA
TGTGCCAGCAGCTTAGAGACAGGGGTCTATGGCTACACCTTC CASSLETGVYGYTF TRBJ1-2 TRBV7-2 TRBD1 NA
TGTGCCAGCAGCCCTACGGATCCAGTCTCCTACAATGAGCAGTTCTTC CASSPTDPVSYNEQFF TRBJ2-1 TRBV11-2 NA NA
TGTGCCAGCTCACCACTTCCTAGCGGGTTGGGCATTCAGTACTTC CASSPLPSGLGIQYF TRBJ2-4 TRBV18 TRBD2 NA
TGCGCCAGCAGTGAGGGGGCCGCCTACAATGAGCAGTTCTTC CASSEGAAYNEQFF TRBJ2-1 TRBV10-2 NA NA
TGTGCCAGCCGGGCTAGCGGCGTTAAGGAGACCCAGTACTTC CASRASGVKETQYF TRBJ2-5 TRBV7-9 TRBD2 NA
TGTGCCAGCAGCGTAAGCCAGGGAACAGATACGCAGTATTTT CASSVSQGTDTQYF TRBJ2-3 TRBV9 NA NA